This paragraph covers one T cell receptor beta chain sequence. The data originate from a study of blood T cell repertoires in COVID-19. About the study: The cDNA or gDNA used as material had been derived from T cells, B-cell-depleted T cells, or PBMCs.

Under the authors' procedure: Counts of nucleated cells, estimated from reference gene primer amplification, were obtained. The data were produced by immunoSEQ multiplex PCR, yet TCRdb's version contains in-frame clones alone and is incomplete. The V and J calls and clone size were taken over from that table, and D and trimming were inferred from the DNA. The sample includes around 72,000 clones, roughly 80% of them seen just once. This CDR3 has 16 amino acids. This chain connects TRBV1 to TRBJ2-5; TRBD2 was called by the table and not checked on the DNA. TRBV1 is reported as a pseudogene. The sample was peripheral blood. This TCR came from a woman in her sixties with acute or convalescent COVID-19. The CDR3 protein is CTSSLPNSGVQETQYF. DNA for the CDR3: TGCACCAGCAGCCTACCTAATAGCGGGGTCCAAGAGACCCAGTACTTC.